The entry that follows covers one T cell receptor (beta chain) sequence. Its antigen is not known. This specimen comes from a study of identifying expanded T cells in peripheral blood. Findings and caveats of the study: Differentially abundant clones: about 1.2 between replicates, 15 to 17 at around 14 days, less than 20 at four. Clone count variance between approximately 2-week samples rose with total template count.

Clones were sequenced by immunoSEQ multiplex PCR, and TCRdb holds only the in-frame ones, with some missing. This sample yields around 60,000 clones, of which about 83% are seen a single time; over 15% belongs to the top ten. Healthy donors had no documented immune events, such as infections, while sampled. Germline V gene data show CDR1 as MRHNA and CDR2 as SNTAGT. The CDR3 runs 14 residues. V was cut by 0 bases and J by 5 bases, with 7 bases left in between. The V and J genes are TRBV6-4 and TRBJ2-2; D possibly matches TRBD1 or TRBD2 (5 bases each). Sequenced material: blood. This TCR was sampled from a person aged 18 to 75 in good health. Here the CDR3 DNA reads TGTGCCAGCAGTGACTCGGGGGAAACCGGGGAGCTGTTTTTT. Translated, it gives CASSDSGETGELFF.